This is a list of T cell receptor beta chains from one sample in a study of blood T cell repertoires in COVID-19. Assay: immunoSEQ multiplex PCR; the TCRdb copy retains only in-frame clones and omits some. Found here are roughly 160,000 clones, approximately 88% of them singletons; the top ten hold around 14%. The sequenced sample consisted of peripheral blood. Receptors originate from a man aged 18 to 35 with active or convalescent COVID-19. Each CDR3 is given with its conserved first and last residue. A D gene is named only where the DNA matches it firmly. Clone sizes are given selectively: once, few, many, or a class where the clone is expanded.

J gene | clone size | D gene | V gene | CDR3 DNA | CDR3 protein
TRBJ2-7 | few | - | TRBV3-1/TRBV3-2 | TGTGCCAGCAGCCTAACCGGAAGGGGCGAGCAGTACTTC | CASSLTGRGEQYF
TRBJ2-3 | - | - | TRBV7-9 | TGTGCCAGCAGCTTAACAGAACAAAGCACAGATACGCAGTATTTT | CASSLTEQSTDTQYF
TRBJ2-7 | few | TRBD2 | TRBV2 | TGTGCCAGCACCCTAGCGGGACTCGCCGAGCAGTACTTC | CASTLAGLAEQYF
TRBJ2-7 | - | - | TRBV27 | TGTGCCAGCACCCCCCCACCGGGAGCCTACGAGCAGTACTTC | CASTPPPGAYEQYF
TRBJ2-7 | once | - | TRBV5-1 | TGCGCCAGCAGCAGTTCCCGGGGGACCTACGAGCAGTACTTC | CASSSSRGTYEQYF
TRBJ2-2 | - | TRBD1 | TRBV6-2/TRBV6-3 | TGTGCCAGCAGTCGAGACAGGGGGAACACCGGGGAGCTGTTTTTT | CASSRDRGNTGELFF
TRBJ1-3 | - | - | TRBV21-1 | TGTGCCAGCAGCAAGCCAGGGATAATTTATGGAAACACCATATATTTT | CASSKPGIIYGNTIYF
TRBJ1-5 | - | TRBD1 | TRBV11-2 | TGTGCCAGCAGCCGGACAGGGGGAAGCAATCAGCCCCAGCATTTT | CASSRTGGSNQPQHF
TRBJ2-3 | - | TRBD1 | TRBV5-8 | TGTGCCAGCAGCTCGGGACAGGGGAGGACGGATACGCAGTATTTT | CASSSGQGRTDTQYF
TRBJ2-5 | - | TRBD1 | TRBV19 | TGTGCCAGTTCCGGGACAGCCCAAGAGACCCAGTACTTC | CASSGTAQETQYF
TRBJ2-2 | few | - | TRBV29-1 | TGCAGCGCCCAGGGCCCGAACACCGGGGAGCTGTTTTTT | CSAQGPNTGELFF
TRBJ1-4 | - | - | TRBV21-1 | TGTGCCAGCAGCAAAGGCCCTGGGGGAGGACACCTTAATGAAAAACTGTTTTTT | CASSKGPGGGHLNEKLFF
TRBJ2-3 | - | TRBD2 | TRBV3-1/TRBV3-2 | TGTGCCAGCAGCCCCCTCGTAGCGGGGGGCACAGATACGCAGTATTTT | CASSPLVAGGTDTQYF
TRBJ1-3 | - | - | TRBV9 | TGTGCCAGCAGCCGTTCCTCTGGAAACACCATATATTTT | CASSRSSGNTIYF
TRBJ2-5 | - | - | TRBV28 | TGTGCCAGCAGCACCCCGGCCGCAAAAGGAGGGGCCCAGTACTTC | CASSTPAAKGGAQYF
TRBJ2-7 | - | TRBD1 | TRBV11-2 | TGTGCCAGCAGCTCAGCTCGGGGCAGGGGGCCCTACGAGCAGTACTTC | CASSSARGRGPYEQYF
TRBJ1-2 | - | - | TRBV28 | TGTGCCAGCAGTTTACAGGGGTGGGCTGGCTACACCTTC | CASSLQGWAGYTF
TRBJ2-1 | - | - | TRBV3-1/TRBV3-2 | TGTGCCAGCAGCCAAGTCCTATCCCATGAGCAGTTCTTC | CASSQVLSHEQFF
TRBJ1-6 | - | TRBD1 | TRBV2 | TGTGCCAGTCAGGGGGTTGTTAATTCACCCCTCCACTTT | CASQGVVNSPLHF
TRBJ2-7 | once | - | TRBV29-1 | TGCAGCGTTAACCAGGGTTGGGGGGAGTACTTC | CSVNQGWGEYF
TRBJ2-5 | - | TRBD1 | TRBV3-1/TRBV3-2 | TGTGCCAGCACCCCTGCGGGACAGGGTGTCGCAGAGACCCAGTACTTC | CASTPAGQGVAETQYF
TRBJ2-7 | once | - | TRBV30 | TGTGCCTGGAAACTAGCTGACTACGAGCAGTACTTC | CAWKLADYEQYF
TRBJ1-1 | - | TRBD1 | TRBV19 | TGTGCCAGTAGTACCCGACAGGGGGCGGCTTTCTTT | CASSTRQGAAFF
TRBJ2-7 | - | TRBD2 | TRBV27 | TGTGCCAGCGGCCCTCCCCAGGGACTAGCGTTCTACGAGCAGTACTTC | CASGPPQGLAFYEQYF
TRBJ2-1 | - | - | TRBV11-1 | TGTGCCAGCAGCTTAGCGAGGGGGGGAATCTACAATGAGCAGTTCTTC | CASSLARGGIYNEQFF
TRBJ1-4 | - | TRBD1 | TRBV27 | TGTGCCAGCAGCCCCGGGACAGGGGTTCCAACTAATGAAAAACTGTTTTTT | CASSPGTGVPTNEKLFF
TRBJ1-4 | many | TRBD1 | TRBV7-2 | TGTGCCAGCAGCCACGACAGGGGGTTTACGGAAAAACTGTTTTTT | CASSHDRGFTEKLFF
TRBJ2-3 | - | - | TRBV18 | TGTGCCAGCTCACCTGGCGATACGCAGTATTTT | CASSPGDTQYF
TRBJ2-7 | - | TRBD1 | TRBV29-1 | TGCAGCGTTGCAGGGGGCGCATCTCGATCCTACGAGCAGTACTTC | CSVAGGASRSYEQYF
TRBJ2-3 | - | TRBD1 | TRBV10-3 | TGTGCCATCAGTGTCGGACAGGGCCTCCCGGATACGCAGTATTTT | CAISVGQGLPDTQYF
TRBJ2-3 | - | - | TRBV28 | TGTGCCAGCAGGATGCGGGTCCGCACAGATACGCAGTATTTT | CASRMRVRTDTQYF
TRBJ2-5 | - | - | TRBV28 | TGTGCCAGCAGTTTCTCTTGGACCCAGGGGGAGACCCAGTACTTC | CASSFSWTQGETQYF
TRBJ2-5 | - | - | TRBV3-1/TRBV3-2 | TGTGCCAGCAGCCTCACTAACCAAGAGACCCAGTACTTC | CASSLTNQETQYF
TRBJ2-1 | - | TRBD1 | TRBV9 | TGTGCCAGCAGCGCCCGGACAGGTTTGAATGAGCAGTTCTTC | CASSARTGLNEQFF
TRBJ2-3 | once | - | TRBV7-2 | TGTGCCAGCAGCCCAGGGACTGTCACAGATACGCAGTATTTT | CASSPGTVTDTQYF
TRBJ2-7 | many | - | TRBV4-2 | TGTGCCAGCAGCCAAGAGGGCCAGAGCTCCTACGAGCAGTACTTC | CASSQEGQSSYEQYF
TRBJ2-3 | - | TRBD2 | TRBV7-2 | TGTGCCAGCAGTTGGCGGGAGGGCCAAGATACGCAGTATTTT | CASSWREGQDTQYF
TRBJ2-2 | - | - | TRBV19 | TGTGCCAGTAGGAGACAGATCAACACCGGGGAGCTGTTTTTT | CASRRQINTGELFF
TRBJ1-4 | - | - | TRBV28 | TGTGCCAGCAGTTTGTCCCAGGGCAACGAAAAACTGTTTTTT | CASSLSQGNEKLFF
TRBJ2-1 | - | - | TRBV7-6 | TGTGCCAGCAGCTCCGAGCCCAGGGGAGTCAATGAGCAGTTCTTC | CASSSEPRGVNEQFF
TRBJ1-3 | - | TRBD1 | TRBV7-9 | TGTGCCAGCAGCTTAGGGGACAGAGCTGCTGGAAACACCATATATTTT | CASSLGDRAAGNTIYF
TRBJ2-2 | - | TRBD1 | TRBV5-6 | TGTGCCAGCAGCTTTGGACAGGGGATACACACCGGGGAGCTGTTTTTT | CASSFGQGIHTGELFF
TRBJ1-2 | - | TRBD1 | TRBV6-5 | TGTGCCAGCAGTTACGTTCGGGACAGGGGGATCTATGGCTACACCTTC | CASSYVRDRGIYGYTF
TRBJ2-5 | - | TRBD2 | TRBV19 | TGTGCCAGTAGTATAGGACTAGCGGGGCAAGAGACCCAGTACTTC | CASSIGLAGQETQYF
TRBJ1-1 | - | TRBD1 | TRBV6-5 | TGTGCCAGCCAGGACAGGACTGCTCGCGTCACTGAAGCTTTCTTT | CASQDRTARVTEAFF
TRBJ1-2 | - | - | TRBV4-2 | TGTGCCAGCAGCCAAGATTCCATCGGCTACACCTTC | CASSQDSIGYTF
TRBJ2-3 | - | TRBD2 | TRBV4-1 | TGCGCCAGCAGTCTAGCGGGGGGGAGCACAGATACGCAGTATTTT | CASSLAGGSTDTQYF
TRBJ2-5 | once | TRBD1 | TRBV18 | TGTGCCAGCTCACGACAGGGACAAGAGACCCAGTACTTC | CASSRQGQETQYF
TRBJ1-2 | once | - | TRBV28 | TGTGCCAGCAGTTCCCCCCAGCGACAGCCAATTAACTATGGCTACACCTTC | CASSSPQRQPINYGYTF
TRBJ2-7 | few | - | TRBV6-5 | TGTGCCAGCGTAGTCGCGGGGAGCTCCTACGAGCAGTACTTC | CASVVAGSSYEQYF
TRBJ2-3 | - | - | TRBV4-2 | TGTGCCAGCAGCCAAGTCAGGAGCGACTACTCTAGCACAGATACGCAGTATTTT | CASSQVRSDYSSTDTQYF
TRBJ1-2 | once | - | TRBV18 | TGTGCCAGCTCACCACCGGCAGGGGATTATTATGGCTACACCTTC | CASSPPAGDYYGYTF
TRBJ2-7 | few | - | TRBV28 | TGTGCCAGCAGTCTCCCGACTAGTCGGCTCAACGAGCAGTACTTC | CASSLPTSRLNEQYF
TRBJ1-3 | - | - | TRBV5-1 | TGCGCCAGCAGCTTGGGGTCCCGGGGGATTGGTGGAAACACCATATATTTT | CASSLGSRGIGGNTIYF
TRBJ2-5 | - | TRBD2 | TRBV5-4 | TGTGCCAGCACTAGGGGCGGGGGGCAAGAGACCCAGTACTTC | CASTRGGGQETQYF
TRBJ2-5 | - | TRBD1 | TRBV6-1 | TGTGCCAGCAGTGATCAGGACAGGGAGGAGACCCAGTACTTC | CASSDQDREETQYF
TRBJ2-1 | - | - | TRBV7-3 | TGTGCCAGCAGCACCGGAGAGGGCGATGAGCAGTTCTTC | CASSTGEGDEQFF
TRBJ2-2 | - | TRBD1 | TRBV2 | TGTGCCAGCAGCTTATATACAGGGGGGCTCGGGGAGCTGTTTTTT | CASSLYTGGLGELFF